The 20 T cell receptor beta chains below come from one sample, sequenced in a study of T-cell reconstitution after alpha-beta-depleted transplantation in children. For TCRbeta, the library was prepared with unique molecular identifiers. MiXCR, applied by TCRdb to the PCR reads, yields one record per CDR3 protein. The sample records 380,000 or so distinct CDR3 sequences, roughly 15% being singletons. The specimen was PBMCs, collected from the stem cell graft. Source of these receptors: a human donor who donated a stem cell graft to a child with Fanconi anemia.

The CDR3 reads CASRHTGTPVWPQHF. The CDR3 DNA reads TGTGCCAGCAGACATACCGGGACACCGGTTTGGCCCCAGCATTTT. The rearrangement links TRBV6-5 to TRBJ1-5; possible D gene TRBD1, 6 bases. Germline values: CDR1 MNHEY, CDR2 SVGAGI. V dropped 6 bases and J dropped 9 bases, with 21 bases sitting between them. The CDR3 consists of 15 residues.

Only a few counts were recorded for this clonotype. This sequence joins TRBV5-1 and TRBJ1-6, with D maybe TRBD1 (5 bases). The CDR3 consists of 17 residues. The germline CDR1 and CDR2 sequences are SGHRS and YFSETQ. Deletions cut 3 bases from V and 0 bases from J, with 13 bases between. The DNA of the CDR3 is TGCGCCAGCAGCTCCAAGGGGCCTAGCTCCTATAATTCACCCCTCCACTTT. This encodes CASSSKGPSSYNSPLHF. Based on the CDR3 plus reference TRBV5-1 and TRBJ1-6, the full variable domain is KAGVTQTPRYLIKTRGQQVTLSCSPISGHRSVSWYQQTPGQGLQFLFEYFSETQRNKGNFPGRFSGRQFSNSRSEMNVSTLELGDSALYLCASSSKGPSSYNSPLHFGNGTRLTVT.

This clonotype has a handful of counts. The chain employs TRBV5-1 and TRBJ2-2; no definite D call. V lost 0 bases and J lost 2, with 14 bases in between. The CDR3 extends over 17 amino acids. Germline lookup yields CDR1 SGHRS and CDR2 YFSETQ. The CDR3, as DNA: TGCGCCAGCAGCTTGGAGGCCGGACGGAGAAACACCGGGGAGCTGTTTTTT. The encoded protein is CASSLEAGRRNTGELFF. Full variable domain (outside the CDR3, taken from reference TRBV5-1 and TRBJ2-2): KAGVTQTPRYLIKTRGQQVTLSCSPISGHRSVSWYQQTPGQGLQFLFEYFSETQRNKGNFPGRFSGRQFSNSRSEMNVSTLELGDSALYLCASSLEAGRRNTGELFFGEGSRLTVL.

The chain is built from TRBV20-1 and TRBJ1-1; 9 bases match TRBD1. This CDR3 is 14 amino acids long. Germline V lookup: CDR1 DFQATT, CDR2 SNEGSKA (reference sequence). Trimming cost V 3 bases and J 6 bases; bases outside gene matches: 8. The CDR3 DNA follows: TGCAGTGCTAGGGGGACAGGGTTTAGGCCTGAAGCTTTCTTT. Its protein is CSARGTGFRPEAFF.

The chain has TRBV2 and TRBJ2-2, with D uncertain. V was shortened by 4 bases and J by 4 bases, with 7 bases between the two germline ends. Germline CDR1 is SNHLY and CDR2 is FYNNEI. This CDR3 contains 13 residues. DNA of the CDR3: TGTGCCAGCAGTGTATTCCTCACCGGGGAGCTGTTTTTT. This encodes CASSVFLTGELFF.

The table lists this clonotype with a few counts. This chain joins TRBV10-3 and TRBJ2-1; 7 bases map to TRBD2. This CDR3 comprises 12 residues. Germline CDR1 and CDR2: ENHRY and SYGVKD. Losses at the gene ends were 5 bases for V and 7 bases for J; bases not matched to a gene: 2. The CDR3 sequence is CAISSGLNEQFF. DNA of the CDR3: TGTGCCATCAGTTCGGGACTAAATGAGCAGTTCTTC.

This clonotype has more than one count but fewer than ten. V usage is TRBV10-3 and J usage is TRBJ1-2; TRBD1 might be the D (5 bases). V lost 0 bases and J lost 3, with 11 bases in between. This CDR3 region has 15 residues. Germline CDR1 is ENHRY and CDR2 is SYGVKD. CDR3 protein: CAISESSGAHYGYTF. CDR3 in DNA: TGTGCCATCAGTGAGTCGAGTGGGGCTCACTATGGCTACACCTTC.

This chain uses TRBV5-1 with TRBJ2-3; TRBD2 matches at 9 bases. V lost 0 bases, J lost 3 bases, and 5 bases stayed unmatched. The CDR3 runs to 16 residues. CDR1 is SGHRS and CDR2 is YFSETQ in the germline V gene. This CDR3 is CASSLEISGGTDTQYF. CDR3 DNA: TGCGCCAGCAGCTTGGAGATTAGCGGGGGTACAGATACGCAGTATTTT.

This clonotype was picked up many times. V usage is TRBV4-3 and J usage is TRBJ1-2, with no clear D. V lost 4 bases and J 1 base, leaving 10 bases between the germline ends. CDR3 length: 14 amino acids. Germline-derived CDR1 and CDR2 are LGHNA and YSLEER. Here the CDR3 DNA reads TGCGCCAGCAGCCCGGAGACCGGTAACTATGGCTACACCTTC. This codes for CASSPETGNYGYTF.

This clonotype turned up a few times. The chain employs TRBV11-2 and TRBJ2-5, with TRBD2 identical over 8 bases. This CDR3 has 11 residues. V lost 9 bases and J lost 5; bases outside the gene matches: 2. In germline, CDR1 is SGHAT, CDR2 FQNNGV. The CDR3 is CASRGGETQYF. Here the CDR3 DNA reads TGTGCCAGTCGCGGGGGGGAGACCCAGTACTTC.

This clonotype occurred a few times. The CDR3 loop reads CASILSGGGYNEQFF. For the CDR3, the DNA is TGTGCCAGCATCCTGAGCGGGGGGGGCTACAATGAGCAGTTCTTC. The chain carries TRBV12-3 or TRBV12-4 and TRBJ2-1, with 10 bases fitting TRBD2. The CDR3 length is 15 residues. V was pared by 7 bases and J by 3 bases, with 6 bases of the junction left unmatched.

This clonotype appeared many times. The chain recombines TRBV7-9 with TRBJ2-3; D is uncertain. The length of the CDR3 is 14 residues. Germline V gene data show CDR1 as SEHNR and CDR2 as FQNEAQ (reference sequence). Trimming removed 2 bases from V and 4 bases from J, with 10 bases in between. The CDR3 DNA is TGTGCCAGCAGCTTAACTAACGACGCAGATACGCAGTATTTT. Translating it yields CASSLTNDADTQYF.

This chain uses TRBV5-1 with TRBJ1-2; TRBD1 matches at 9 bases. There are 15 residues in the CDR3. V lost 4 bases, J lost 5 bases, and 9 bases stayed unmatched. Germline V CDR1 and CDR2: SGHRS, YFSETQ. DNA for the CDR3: TGCGCCAGCAGCCTCTTCCCGGGACAGGGTTATGGCTACACCTTC. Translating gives CASSLFPGQGYGYTF.

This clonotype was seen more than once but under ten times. CDR3 region: CASSRRAGEGGPQHF. The CDR3 DNA is TGTGCCAGCAGCCGAAGGGCCGGCGAAGGGGGGCCCCAGCATTTT. The genes are TRBV12-3 or TRBV12-4 and TRBJ1-5; maybe TRBD1 (6 bases). This CDR3 has 15 residues. V lost 6 bases and J 9 bases, leaving 21 bases between the germline ends.

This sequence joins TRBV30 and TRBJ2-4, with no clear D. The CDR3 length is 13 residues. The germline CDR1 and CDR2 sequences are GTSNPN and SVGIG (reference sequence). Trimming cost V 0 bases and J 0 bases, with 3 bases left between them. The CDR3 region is CAWSVIAKNIQYF. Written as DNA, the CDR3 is TGTGCCTGGAGTGTGATAGCCAAAAACATTCAGTACTTC.

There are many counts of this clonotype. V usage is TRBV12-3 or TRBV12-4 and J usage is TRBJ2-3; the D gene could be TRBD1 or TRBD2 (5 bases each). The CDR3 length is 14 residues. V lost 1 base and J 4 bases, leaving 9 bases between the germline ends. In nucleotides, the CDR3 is TGTGCCAGCAGTTTAGACCGGGGCGCAGATACGCAGTATTTT. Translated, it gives CASSLDRGADTQYF.

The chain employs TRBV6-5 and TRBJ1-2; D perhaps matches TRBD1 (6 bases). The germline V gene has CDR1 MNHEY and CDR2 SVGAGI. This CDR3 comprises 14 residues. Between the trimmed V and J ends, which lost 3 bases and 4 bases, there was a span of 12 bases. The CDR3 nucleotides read TGTGCCAGCAGTTATGACAGGAGGGGCTATGGCTACACCTTC. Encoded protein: CASSYDRRGYGYTF.

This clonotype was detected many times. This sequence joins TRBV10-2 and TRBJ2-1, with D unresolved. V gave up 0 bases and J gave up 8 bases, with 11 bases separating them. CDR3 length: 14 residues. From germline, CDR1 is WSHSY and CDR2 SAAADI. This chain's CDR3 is CASSESKAQDEQFF. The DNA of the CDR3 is TGCGCCAGCAGTGAGTCGAAGGCCCAGGATGAGCAGTTCTTC.

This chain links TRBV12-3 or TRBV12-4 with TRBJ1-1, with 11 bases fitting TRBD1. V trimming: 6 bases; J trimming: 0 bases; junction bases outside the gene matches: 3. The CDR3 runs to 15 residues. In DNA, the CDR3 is TGTGCCAGCAGCCGGACAGGGGGCGTGAACACTGAAGCTTTCTTT. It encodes CASSRTGGVNTEAFF.

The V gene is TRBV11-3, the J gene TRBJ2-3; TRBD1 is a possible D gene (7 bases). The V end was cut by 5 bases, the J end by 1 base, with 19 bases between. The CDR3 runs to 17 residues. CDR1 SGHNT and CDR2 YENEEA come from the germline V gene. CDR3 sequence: CASSNLDRWEGTDTQYF. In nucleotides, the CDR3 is TGTGCCAGCAGCAACTTGGACAGGTGGGAGGGCACAGATACGCAGTATTTT.